The 22 T cell receptor beta chains listed next were all sequenced from one sample in a study of TIL therapy for anti-PD-1-resistant metastatic lung cancer. Sample time point: pre-treatment sample, taken before nivolumab and TIL therapy. This was the immunoSEQ v3 assay. Using immunoSEQ multiplex PCR, the repertoire was profiled, and TCRdb retains in-frame clones only, with some absent. The sample contains about 60,000 clones, over 75% of which appear only once. Here the sequenced sample was blood, taken at baseline. The receptors here all came from a person between 25 and 79 years old with non-small cell lung cancer.

This clone appeared once. The J gene is TRBJ1-5, the V gene TRBV28; the D is unclear. Trimming cost V 2 bases and J 7 bases, with 12 bases left between them. The germline V gene encodes CDR1 MDHEN and CDR2 SYDVKM. The CDR3 runs 14 residues. The CDR3 spells CASSLIRAGQPQHF. The DNA of the CDR3 is TGTGCCAGCAGTTTAATAAGAGCAGGACAGCCCCAGCATTTT.

The genes are TRBV4-1 and TRBJ2-7; D gene uncertain. The CDR3 is made up of 15 amino acids. Trimming removed 0 bases from V and 3 bases from J, with 12 bases in between. Germline CDR1 and CDR2: MGHRA and YSYEKL. CDR3 sequence reads: CASSQEISSLYEQYF. DNA for the CDR3: TGCGCCAGCAGCCAAGAAATTAGCTCCCTCTACGAGCAGTACTTC.

CDR3 nucleotide sequence: TGCGCCAGCAGCTCTTCAGGGCATGACTATGGCTACACCTTC. Translation gives CASSSSGHDYGYTF. The chain links TRBV5-1 to TRBJ1-2, with a tentative D call TRBD1 (5 bases). There are 14 residues in the CDR3. Germline-derived CDR1 and CDR2 are SGHRS and YFSETQ. Trimming removed 3 bases at V and 3 bases at J, with 12 bases between.

The V and J genes are TRBV11-2 and TRBJ1-2, with D tentatively TRBD1 (5 bases). The CDR3 sequence is 16 residues long. V was shortened by 4 bases and J by 5 bases, with 20 bases between the two germline ends. Germline V gene sequence: CDR1 SGHAT, CDR2 FQNNGV. CDR3 in amino acids: CASSSFSPSQGYGYTF. The CDR3 DNA sequence: TGTGCCAGCAGCTCGTTTTCCCCTAGTCAGGGTTATGGCTACACCTTC. Full variable domain (rest looked up from reference TRBV11-2 and TRBJ1-2): EAGVAQSPRYKIIEKRQSVAFWCNPISGHATLYWYQQILGQGPKLLIQFQNNGVVDDSQLPKDRFSAERLKGVDSTLKIQPAKLEDSAVYLCASSSFSPSQGYGYTFGSGTRLTVV.

V and J are TRBV6-5 and TRBJ1-1, with D tentatively TRBD1 (5 bases). The CDR3 covers 14 residues. CDR1 MNHEY and CDR2 SVGAGI come from the germline V gene. V lost 0 bases, J lost 4 bases, and 9 bases lay in between. The CDR3, as DNA: TGTGCCAGCAGTTACTCGGGGGTTGTCACTGAAGCTTTCTTT. Translated: CASSYSGVVTEAFF.

This clone appeared once. V and J are TRBV19 and TRBJ2-1, with a possible D match to TRBD2 (5 bases). Germline V lookup: CDR1 LNHDA, CDR2 SQIVND (reference sequence). V was shortened by 3 bases and J by 1 base, with 10 bases between the two germline ends. The CDR3 has 15 residues. Here the CDR3 DNA reads TGTGCCAGTAGTATGAAACGGGGATCCTACAATGAGCAGTTCTTC. It codes for CASSMKRGSYNEQFF.

The chain couples TRBV19 to TRBJ1-1, with D uncertain. This CDR3 has 12 residues. Trimming took 4 bases from V and 3 from J, leaving 6 bases between them. Germline CDR1 LNHDA, CDR2 SQIVND (reference sequence). The CDR3 sequence: CASSRGYTEAFF. The CDR3 coding sequence is TGTGCCAGTAGTAGAGGGTACACTGAAGCTTTCTTT.

This chain joins TRBV28 and TRBJ1-2; D remains unclear. The V gene's germline CDR1 is MDHEN and CDR2 SYDVKM. The CDR3 consists of 10 residues. The CDR3 nucleotides read TGTGCGGCCGGACGATATGGCTACACCTTC. Amino acid sequence: CAAGRYGYTF.

The chain carries TRBV5-1 and TRBJ2-1, with 9 nucleotides matching TRBD2. Looked up from germline, CDR1 is SGHRS and CDR2 is YFSETQ. CDR3 length equals 15 residues. Trimming took 0 bases from V and 8 from J; bases not matched to a gene: 6. DNA for the CDR3: TGCGCCAGCAGCTTGGCCATTAGCGGGAGTGATGAGCAGTTCTTC. It encodes CASSLAISGSDEQFF.

The chain couples TRBV6-6 to TRBJ1-6, with a possible D match to TRBD1 (5 bases). Per the germline V gene, CDR1 is MNHNY and CDR2 is SVGAGI (reference sequence). The length of the CDR3 is 15 residues. The CDR3 spells CDMGVVGPTVSPLHF. The CDR3 DNA reads as TGTGATATGGGGGTGGTCGGCCCGACGGTTTCACCCCTCCACTTT.

This clone has more than one count but fewer than ten. The V call is TRBV30, the J call TRBJ2-7; possibly TRBD1 for D (6 bases). V shed 2 bases and J shed 6 bases, with 11 bases lying between them. Per germline, CDR1 GTSNPN and CDR2 SVGIG (reference sequence). The CDR3 totals 12 residues. Here the CDR3 reads CAWSPGQTEQYF. The CDR3 nucleotides read TGTGCCTGGAGTCCGGGACAAACCGAGCAGTACTTC.

For the CDR3, the DNA is TGCGCCAGCAGTCAAGCCTTGGCGGGTCACTCCTACGAGCAGTACTTC. Residues: CASSQALAGHSYEQYF. J is TRBJ2-7 and V is TRBV23-1, with a possible D match to TRBD2 (5 bases). TRBV23-1 is assigned to the ORF class and has an uncertain function. The CDR3 has 16 residues. V dropped 2 bases and J dropped 0 bases, with 14 bases sitting between them.

V is TRBV9 and J is TRBJ2-7, with D possibly matching TRBD1 (6 bases). The V gene lost 0 bases and the J gene lost 2 bases, with 12 bases spanning the gap. CDR3 length: 15 amino acids. The germline V gene has CDR1 SGDLS and CDR2 YYNGEE. CDR3 DNA: TGTGCCAGCAGCGTAGCTTCGACAGGTCCCTACGAGCAGTACTTC. Translating gives CASSVASTGPYEQYF.

The chain employs TRBV3-1 (or the pseudogene TRBV3-2) and TRBJ2-3, with TRBD2 matching 8 bases. The ends lost 2 bases at V and 14 bases at J; junction bases unmatched: 9. The CDR3 is made up of 13 amino acids. Germline V gene sequence: CDR1 LGHDT, CDR2 YNNKEL (reference sequence). The CDR3 loop is CASSQLVLAVLYF. The CDR3 DNA sequence: TGTGCCAGCAGCCAACTAGTACTAGCGGTGTTGTATTTT.

This clone appeared a single time. This chain connects TRBV5-5 to TRBJ2-3, with D perhaps matching TRBD1 or TRBD2 (5 bases each). The CDR3 totals 16 residues. The germline V gene has CDR1 SGHKS and CDR2 YYEKEE (reference sequence). V shed 4 bases and J shed 4 bases, with 19 bases lying between them. The CDR3 nucleotides read TGTGCCAGCAGCCCCCGGGACGGGCCCATGCCAGATACGCAGTATTTT. Translating it yields CASSPRDGPMPDTQYF.

The chain has TRBV18 and TRBJ1-5; TRBD1 matches 7 bases. The CDR3 runs 16 residues. Germline lookup yields CDR1 KGHSH and CDR2 LQKENI. V trimming: 4 bases; J trimming: 0 bases; junction bases outside the gene matches: 6. CDR3 amino acids: CASSQTGSYSNQPQHF. The CDR3 DNA follows: TGTGCCAGCTCACAGACAGGGTCATATAGCAATCAGCCCCAGCATTTT.

The chain links TRBV30 to TRBJ1-2; 9 nucleotides align to TRBD1. V was clipped by 2 bases and J by 8 bases; unmatched bases: 3. The CDR3 covers 12 residues. The germline V gene encodes CDR1 GTSNPN and CDR2 SVGIG (reference sequence). As DNA, the CDR3 is TGTGCCTGGAGTAACGGACAGGGGGGCTACACCTTC. Amino acids: CAWSNGQGGYTF.

Concerning this clone itself: Sequence at one end of the junction differs from germline and may be a read error. The CDR3 bases are TGCGCCAGCGGCCAGGGAGTAACTAATGAAAAACTGTTTTTT. Translating gives CASGQGVTNEKLFF. The gene calls are TRBV4-1 and TRBJ1-4; maybe TRBD1 (5 bases). The CDR3 spans 14 residues. Germline loops: CDR1 MGHRA, CDR2 YSYEKL.

Concerning this clone itself: The germline gene is not matched at one end of the junction; a read error may be the cause. This sequence joins TRBV27 and TRBJ1-4; D is perhaps TRBD1 (6 bases). The CDR3 contains 16 residues. Germline CDR1 MNHEY, CDR2 SMNVEV (reference sequence). The CDR3 sequence: CASSSFRDTTNEKLFF. The DNA for the CDR3 is TGTGCCAGCAGTTCCTTCCGGGACACAACCAATGAAAAACTGTTTTTT. The full variable domain, with the rest looked up from reference TRBV27 and TRBJ1-4, is EAQVTQNPRYLITVTGKKLTVTCSQNMNHEYMSWYRQDPGLGLRQIYYSMNVEVTDKGDVPEGYKVSRKEKRNFPLILESPSPNQTSLYFCASSSFRDTTNEKLFFGSGTQLSVL.

The rearrangement links TRBV19 to TRBJ2-7; D perhaps matches TRBD1 (6 bases). CDR1 and CDR2 from the germline V gene are LNHDA and SQIVND (reference sequence). The V gene lost 5 bases and the J gene lost 6 bases, with 17 bases spanning the gap. This CDR3 comprises 14 residues. The CDR3 nucleotides are TGTGCCAGTAGTTCCGCAGGGGCTTGGGGCGAGCAGTACTTC. Protein product: CASSSAGAWGEQYF.

This clone was recorded once. The V gene is TRBV7-6, the J gene TRBJ2-1; D call uncertain. Trimming cost V 2 bases and J 7 bases, with 9 bases left between them. Germline V gene lookup returns CDR1 SGHVS and CDR2 FNYEAQ. This CDR3 spans 13 amino acids. CDR3 sequence (DNA): TGTGCCAGCAGCTTAAATGAACAAAATGAGCAGTTCTTC. Translation gives CASSLNEQNEQFF.

This clone was detected only a few times. CDR3 region: CASSQEGLRRGGQDTQYF. CDR3 bases: TGTGCCAGCAGCCAAGAAGGTCTGAGGCGGGGGGGCCAGGATACGCAGTATTTT. The V call is TRBV4-2, the J call TRBJ2-3, with TRBD2 matching over 9 bases. The CDR3 loop spans 18 amino acids. The V and J ends lost 0 bases and 6 bases, in that order; junction bases with no gene match: 13. Germline V CDR1 and CDR2: LGHNA, YNFKEQ.